The entry below gives a single T cell receptor (beta chain) sequence along with its context. As yet, its antigen is unknown. Data came from immunoSEQ multiplex PCR; TCRdb stores just in-frame clones and leaves some out. The sample has approximately 99,000 clones; roughly 88% are singletons. The entry originates in a study of cytomegalovirus exposure and HLA in healthy donors. V was cut by 0 bases and J by 9 bases, with 13 bases left in between. Germline assignment: CDR1 SEHNR and CDR2 FQNEAQ (reference sequence). The CDR3 runs to 14 residues. Study-wide findings and caveats: TCR beta chains numbering 164 were designated cytomegalovirus-associated. Within the 100 to 150 validation repertoires, first-cohort TCR clusters tended to co-occur, according to a later analysis.

The chain recombines TRBV7-9 with TRBJ2-3; D possibly corresponds to TRBD2 (5 bases). This receptor was identified in a young woman in good health and CMV-seronegative. The sequenced sample consisted of PBMCs. The CDR3 region is CASSLAPMTGTQYF. The CDR3 DNA follows: TGTGCCAGCAGCTTAGCGCCCATGACGGGGACGCAGTATTTT.